This is a list of T cell receptor beta chains from one sample in a study of cytomegalovirus exposure and HLA in healthy donors. Assay: immunoSEQ multiplex PCR; the TCRdb copy retains only in-frame clones and omits some. Of 150,000 to 200,000 clones listed, roughly 82% are singletons. Material for sequencing was PBMCs. The receptor set was obtained from a man between 18 and 29 years old in good health and CMV-seropositive. Both conserved end residues are part of each CDR3. A D gene is named only where the DNA matches it firmly. Expanded clones are given a class, and other clones once, few, many or no size at all.

>TRBV19|NA|NA|TRBJ1-2
CASSFGQNYGYTF
TGTGCCAGTAGTTTTGGCCAGAACTATGGCTACACCTTC
>TRBV30|NA|NA|TRBJ1-1
CAWTLRGGTEAFF
TGTGCCTGGACTTTACGGGGAGGCACTGAAGCTTTCTTT
>TRBV9|TRBD2|NA|TRBJ2-2
CASTSGSPSGELFF
TGTGCCAGCACTAGCGGGAGTCCTTCCGGGGAGCTGTTTTTT
>TRBV28|TRBD2|NA|TRBJ2-1
CASSLRLAGEGEQFF
TGTGCCAGCAGTTTGAGACTAGCGGGAGAGGGTGAGCAGTTCTTC
>TRBV5-4|TRBD2|few|TRBJ2-7
CASSAGDHEQYF
TGTGCCAGCAGCGCGGGGGACCACGAGCAGTACTTC
>TRBV25-1|TRBD2|NA|TRBJ2-6
CASSATGGSSGANVLTF
TGTGCCAGCAGTGCCACGGGAGGGAGCTCTGGGGCCAACGTCCTGACTTTC
>TRBV4-1|NA|once|TRBJ2-3
CASSLYRGGTDTQYF
TGCGCCAGCAGCTTATACAGGGGGGGAACAGATACGCAGTATTTT
>TRBV15|TRBD2|NA|TRBJ2-3
CATSRGTSGDGGYTQYF
TGTGCCACCAGCAGAGGGACTAGCGGGGATGGGGGGTATACGCAGTATTTT
>TRBV29-1|NA|NA|TRBJ2-3
CSVGGQLHTDTQYF
TGCAGCGTCGGGGGGCAGCTACACACAGATACGCAGTATTTT
>TRBV29-1|TRBD2|NA|TRBJ2-3
CSAGGSTDTQYF
TGCAGTGCCGGGGGGAGCACAGATACGCAGTATTTT
>TRBV6-5|NA|NA|TRBJ1-1
CASSLTGMNTEAFF
TGTGCCAGCAGTCTGACAGGCATGAACACTGAAGCTTTCTTT
>TRBV5-1|NA|NA|TRBJ2-7
CASSLEQGYEQYF
TGCGCCAGCAGCTTGGAACAGGGATACGAGCAGTACTTC
>TRBV27|TRBD1|NA|TRBJ1-2
CASSLVWDRAHSNYGYTF
TGTGCCAGCAGTTTAGTGTGGGACAGGGCACACTCTAACTATGGCTACACCTTC
>TRBV7-9|TRBD2|many|TRBJ2-7
CASSPRDYLYEQYF
TGTGCCAGCAGCCCCCGGGACTACCTCTACGAGCAGTACTTC
>TRBV28|TRBD2|few|TRBJ2-5
CASSSRTSGKETQYF
TGTGCCAGCAGTTCCCGGACTAGCGGGAAAGAGACCCAGTACTTC
>TRBV18|NA|NA|TRBJ1-2
CASSPQQGVRGYTF
TGTGCCAGCTCACCACAACAGGGTGTGCGGGGCTACACCTTC
>TRBV29-1|TRBD1|few|TRBJ1-2
CSVATGGDYGYTF
TGCAGCGTCGCTACAGGGGGAGACTATGGCTACACCTTC
>TRBV18|TRBD1|NA|TRBJ1-4
CASSRLVTGQGAQGNEKLFF
TGTGCCAGCTCACGCCTCGTTACCGGACAGGGGGCGCAGGGTAATGAAAAACTGTTTTTT
>TRBV25-1|NA|NA|TRBJ2-3
CASSESVAPTLTQYF
TGTGCCAGCAGTGAATCCGTAGCGCCCACTCTAACGCAGTATTTT
>TRBV4-3|NA|NA|TRBJ2-1
CASSQVISGRPNEQFF
TGCGCCAGCAGCCAAGTCATCAGTGGGAGGCCCAATGAGCAGTTCTTC
>TRBV4-2|NA|NA|TRBJ2-2
CASSQGTENTGELFF
TGTGCCAGCAGCCAAGGGACAGAGAACACCGGGGAGCTGTTTTTT
>TRBV5-6|TRBD1|NA|TRBJ1-2
CASSPQGRPYGYTF
TGTGCCAGCAGCCCACAGGGGCGCCCCTATGGCTACACCTTC
>TRBV14|NA|NA|TRBJ1-4
CASSPRLTNEKLFF
TGTGCCAGCAGCCCGAGGCTAACTAATGAAAAACTGTTTTTT
>TRBV4-3|NA|NA|TRBJ1-5
CASSQDGRGGQPQHF
TGCGCCAGCAGCCAAGACGGCAGGGGCGGCCAGCCCCAGCATTTT
>TRBV28|NA|few|TRBJ1-1
CASTSIGMNTEAFF
TGTGCCAGCACTTCTATCGGGATGAACACTGAAGCTTTCTTT
>TRBV9|NA|NA|TRBJ1-2
CASSPHVGEYGYTF
TGTGCCAGCAGCCCCCACGTGGGAGAATATGGCTACACCTTC
>TRBV14|NA|NA|TRBJ2-5
CASSPRTAYQETQYF
TGTGCCAGCAGCCCCCGGACAGCGTACCAAGAGACCCAGTACTTC
>TRBV7-4|NA|NA|TRBJ1-5
CASSLFTRTDDDNQPQHF
TGTGCCAGCAGCCTCTTTACAAGGACAGACGACGACAATCAGCCCCAGCATTTT
>TRBV27|NA|NA|TRBJ1-5
CASSPGQYSNQPQHF
TGTGCCAGCAGCCCTGGACAGTATAGCAATCAGCCCCAGCATTTT
>TRBV7-9|TRBD1|NA|TRBJ1-4
CASSVGQDGATNEKLFF
TGTGCCAGCAGCGTAGGACAGGACGGAGCAACTAATGAAAAACTGTTTTTT
>TRBV11-2|TRBD1|NA|TRBJ2-7
CASSPGPRGQGPGEQYF
TGTGCCAGCAGCCCAGGGCCGCGAGGACAGGGTCCGGGGGAGCAGTACTTC
>TRBV5-1|TRBD1|NA|TRBJ2-5
CASSLGTQGARETQYF
TGCGCCAGCAGCTTGGGGACACAGGGGGCTCGGGAGACCCAGTACTTC
>TRBV19|NA|NA|TRBJ1-5
CASSFSGGASNQPQHF
TGTGCCAGTAGTTTCTCCGGGGGGGCCAGCAATCAGCCCCAGCATTTT
>TRBV12-5|TRBD1|NA|TRBJ1-1
CASGSRTGRNTEAFF
TGTGCTAGTGGTTCGCGGACAGGCCGGAACACTGAAGCTTTCTTT
>TRBV28|NA|NA|TRBJ1-1
CASSLVQTAEAFF
TGTGCCAGCAGTTTGGTACAGACAGCTGAAGCTTTCTTT
>TRBV6-5|NA|NA|TRBJ1-5
CASKSRGGIQPQHF
TGTGCCAGCAAATCGAGGGGGGGCATCCAGCCCCAGCATTTT
>TRBV7-3|NA|NA|TRBJ2-7
CASSFYPGDEQYF
TGTGCCAGCAGCTTTTATCCAGGTGACGAGCAGTACTTC
>TRBV20-1|NA|NA|TRBJ2-7
CSARGAAGWYF
TGCAGTGCTAGAGGCGCAGCAGGGTGGTACTTC
>TRBV5-1|NA|NA|TRBJ2-2
CASSAEGGNTGELFF
TGCGCCAGCAGCGCCGAGGGAGGGAACACCGGGGAGCTGTTTTTT
>TRBV5-1|TRBD2|NA|TRBJ2-1
CASSLTSGTGYEQFF
TGCGCCAGCAGCTTGACTAGCGGGACTGGGTATGAGCAGTTCTTC
>TRBV6-1|NA|NA|TRBJ1-1
CASSAIVGEAEAFF
TGTGCCAGCAGTGCCATTGTTGGGGAGGCTGAAGCTTTCTTT
>TRBV18|NA|NA|TRBJ2-3
CASSPPVESDTQYF
TGTGCCAGCTCACCACCGGTAGAGTCTGATACGCAGTATTTT